These 4 T cell receptor beta chains were all obtained from the same sample, sequenced in a study of shared clonotypes between healthy human individuals. TCRdb's table, derived via immunoSEQ multiplex PCR, lists solely in-frame clones and lacks some. The sample yields roughly 2.5 million clones, roughly 92% seen once. Sequenced input: naive CD4+ T cells sorted from blood. As for subset: CD45RA+ positively selected. The receptor set was obtained from a man between 18 and 29 years old in good health.

The V gene is TRBV7-2, the J gene TRBJ2-7, with 10 bases fitting TRBD1. Germline CDR1 and CDR2: SGHTA and FQGNSA. The CDR3 contains 16 residues. With 1 base clipped from V and 2 bases from J, the junction kept 5 bases outside the gene matches. The CDR3 sequence is CASSLVFGQGAYEQYF. CDR3 DNA sequence: TGTGCCAGCAGCTTAGTCTTCGGACAGGGGGCCTACGAGCAGTACTTC.

Details on this clone: At the DNA level, this CDR3 is encoded by other sequences in the same sample as well. The gene calls are TRBV7-3 and TRBJ2-1; 8 bases are shared with TRBD1. CDR1 is SGHTA, CDR2 FQGTGA, per germline. This CDR3 comprises 15 residues. The V and J ends lost 5 bases and 0 bases, in that order; junction bases with no gene match: 3. The DNA for the CDR3 is TGTGCCAGCAGCCTCGACAGGGGCTCCTACAATGAGCAGTTCTTC. Encoded protein: CASSLDRGSYNEQFF.

The rearrangement links TRBV10-3 to TRBJ1-4, with D unresolved. Per germline, CDR1 ENHRY and CDR2 SYGVKD. The CDR3 extends over 13 amino acids. V was trimmed by 2 bases and J by 7 bases, leaving 8 bases between them. Written as DNA, the CDR3 is TGTGCCATCAGTGAGACAGTAGTTGAAAAACTGTTTTTT. Its protein is CAISETVVEKLFF.

The chain is built from TRBV11-2 and TRBJ1-1, with D uncertain. The V and J ends lost 4 bases and 0 bases respectively, with 9 bases between them. The CDR3 is made up of 14 amino acids. Germline V gene data show CDR1 as SGHAT and CDR2 as FQNNGV. CDR3 sequence: CASSSDGVNTEAFF. CDR3 nucleotides: TGTGCCAGCAGCTCCGACGGGGTGAACACTGAAGCTTTCTTT.